The rows below give T cell receptor beta chains drawn from one sample of a study of blood T cell repertoires in COVID-19. Here immunoSEQ multiplex PCR was the method, and the copy in TCRdb shows in-frame clones only, minus some. The sample includes roughly 81,000 clones, 80% to 90% of them seen just once. The sample taken for sequencing was peripheral blood. These receptor sequences come from a man older than 75 with active or convalescent COVID-19. CDR3s include the opening cysteine and the closing phenylalanine or tryptophan. Fields, in order: clone size, V gene, D gene, J gene, CDR3 DNA, CDR3 protein. The D gene is left open where the match is weak. Rows may omit the clone size; those that give it use once, few, many or a size class.

NA	TRBV28	TRBD1	TRBJ1-5	TGTGCCAGCAGTAGGACAGGGGGATCACAAGCGCAGCCCCAGCATTTT	CASSRTGGSQAQPQHF
NA	TRBV19	NA	TRBJ1-1	TGTGCCAGTAGTATAGAGGACTTGAACACTGAAGCTTTCTTT	CASSIEDLNTEAFF
NA	TRBV29-1	NA	TRBJ2-6	TGCAGCGCCGTTGGGGGGGGACTGGGGGCAGGGGGGGCCAACGTCCTGACTTTC	CSAVGGGLGAGGANVLTF
NA	TRBV3-1/TRBV3-2	TRBD1	TRBJ1-2	TGTGCCAGCAGCCGCGGACAGGGAGACTATGGCTACACCTTC	CASSRGQGDYGYTF
once	TRBV11-3	NA	TRBJ1-3	TGTGCCAGCAGCTTAGGTGTGACAGTCGGAAACACCATATATTTT	CASSLGVTVGNTIYF
NA	TRBV18	NA	TRBJ2-2	TGTGCCAGCTCACCACCCGACGGACTGAACACCGGGGAGCTGTTTTTT	CASSPPDGLNTGELFF
NA	TRBV9	TRBD2	TRBJ2-5	TGTGCCAGCAGCGTAGCTGCTAGCGGGAGCGGCTCACAAGAGACCCAGTACTTC	CASSVAASGSGSQETQYF
few	TRBV2	NA	TRBJ1-5	TGTGCCAGCAGTGAAGAAGTCAGCCAAGCGAAGCCCCAGCATTTT	CASSEEVSQAKPQHF
NA	TRBV5-1	NA	TRBJ2-1	TGCGCCAGCAGCTTGGATGGGCATGAGCAGTTCTTC	CASSLDGHEQFF
NA	TRBV11-1	NA	TRBJ2-7	TGTGCCAGCAGCCTCCTGGGGGGGGCCGAGCAGTACTTC	CASSLLGGAEQYF
NA	TRBV7-9	TRBD2	TRBJ2-3	TGTGCCAGCAGCTCTGGACTAGCGGGGGTGACGCAGTATTTT	CASSSGLAGVTQYF
once	TRBV13	TRBD1	TRBJ1-1	TGTGCCAGCACCCCCAACAGGGGGCCCCGGGTGGGTGCTTTCTTT	CASTPNRGPRVGAFF
NA	TRBV2	NA	TRBJ1-2	TGTGCCAGCAGTGAGGCAGTAACTAACTATGGCTACACCTTC	CASSEAVTNYGYTF
NA	TRBV5-1	TRBD2	TRBJ2-1	TGCGCCAGCAGCTTGGATAGCGGGAGAACTGAGCAGTTCTTC	CASSLDSGRTEQFF
NA	TRBV6-5	NA	TRBJ1-5	TGTGCCAGCAGTTCCTTATACAATCAGCCCCAGCATTTT	CASSSLYNQPQHF
NA	TRBV5-1	TRBD1	TRBJ2-5	TGCGCCAGCAGCCCGGGGACAGGAGGTCCAGAGACCCAGTACTTC	CASSPGTGGPETQYF
NA	TRBV28	NA	TRBJ1-2	TGTGCCAGCAGTCCCCGCCAGGGCTATGGCTACACCTTC	CASSPRQGYGYTF
NA	TRBV7-8	NA	TRBJ1-2	TGTGCCAGCAGCTTTGACAGATTCGGCTACACCTTC	CASSFDRFGYTF
NA	TRBV5-1	TRBD2	TRBJ2-2	TGCGCCAGCAGCTTAGGCGGGGGGCAAACCGGGGAGCTGTTTTTT	CASSLGGGQTGELFF
NA	TRBV12-5	NA	TRBJ1-3	TGTGCTAGTGGTACCGGGACATTCTCTGGAAACACCATATATTTT	CASGTGTFSGNTIYF
NA	TRBV7-6	TRBD1	TRBJ1-1	TGTGCCGGCAGCTCCAAAACCGGGACAGAGGCTTTCTTT	CAGSSKTGTEAFF
NA	TRBV6-5	TRBD1	TRBJ1-2	TGTGCCAGCAACCAAGGACAGGGGAGCTATGGCTACACCTTC	CASNQGQGSYGYTF
NA	TRBV18	TRBD1	TRBJ1-1	TGTGCCAGCTCATTACGGACAGGGGGGGAGACTGAAGCTTTCTTT	CASSLRTGGETEAFF
NA	TRBV18	NA	TRBJ2-2	TGTGCCAGCTCACCGGGGCAGAACACCGGGGAGCTGTTTTTT	CASSPGQNTGELFF
NA	TRBV19	TRBD1	TRBJ1-2	TGTGCCAGTAGTACCGGACAGGGGGATTATGGCTACACCTTC	CASSTGQGDYGYTF
NA	TRBV2	NA	TRBJ1-2	TGTGCCAGCAGTGAAGTAGGGTGGGGCGTCATTCATTATGGCTACACCTTC	CASSEVGWGVIHYGYTF
NA	TRBV11-3	NA	TRBJ2-5	TGTGCCAGCAGCTTAAACGGTTTGGAGGGAGAGACCCAGTACTTC	CASSLNGLEGETQYF
few	TRBV7-9	NA	TRBJ1-3	TGTGCCAGCAGCTTACAGGGGACCTCTGGAAACACCATATATTTT	CASSLQGTSGNTIYF
NA	TRBV29-1	TRBD2	TRBJ2-2	TGCAGCGTCCGGACTAGCGGGAACACCGGGGAGCTGTTTTTT	CSVRTSGNTGELFF
NA	TRBV7-2	TRBD2	TRBJ2-7	TGTGCCAGCAGCGGGGGGACTAGCGGGAGAATATTCGAGCAGTACTTC	CASSGGTSGRIFEQYF
NA	TRBV19	NA	TRBJ1-1	TGTGCCAGTAGTATCTCCCCGAACACTGAAGCTTTCTTT	CASSISPNTEAFF
NA	TRBV6-6	NA	TRBJ1-5	TGTGCCAGCAGCCTCGGACACGATTATAGCAATCAGCCCCAGCATTTT	CASSLGHDYSNQPQHF
NA	TRBV19	NA	TRBJ1-5	TGTGCCAGTAGTACACAGGCTAGCAATCAGCCCCAGCATTTT	CASSTQASNQPQHF